A single sample gave rise to the 10 T cell receptor beta chains below, sequenced in a study of blood T cells in healthy people across ages. A second PCR, run for about 7 to 11 cycles, used a sample-barcoded 5' primer plus a J-beta primer mix. Via MiXCR, TCRdb re-called the 5' RACE reads, giving one row per CDR3 protein. In the table there are hundreds of thousands of distinct CDR3 sequences, around 54% of which are singletons. The sequenced material came from blood. The receptors shown here come from a man aged 55-75 years in good health.

The chain carries TRBV7-9 and TRBJ2-7, with TRBD2 matching 7 bases. There are 15 residues in the CDR3. Germline V gene sequence: CDR1 SEHNR, CDR2 FQNEAQ (reference sequence). Trimming cost V 3 bases and J 0 bases; bases outside gene matches: 5. This CDR3 reads CASSFSGASSYEQYF. DNA of the CDR3: TGTGCCAGCAGCTTCAGCGGGGCGAGCTCCTACGAGCAGTACTTC.

The rearrangement uses TRBV11-2 and TRBJ2-1; D unresolved. CDR1 is SGHAT and CDR2 is FQNNGV in the germline V gene. Trimming removed 4 bases at V and 0 bases at J, with 10 bases between. The CDR3 has 15 amino acids. The CDR3 DNA sequence: TGTGCCAGCAGCTCGGCCCGCGGCTCCTACAATGAGCAGTTCTTC. Translated, it gives CASSSARGSYNEQFF.

The chain employs TRBV6-4 and TRBJ2-3; no reliable D call. The ends were cut back, 8 bases at V and 5 bases at J, with 14 bases in the middle. Germline V gene data show CDR1 as MRHNA and CDR2 as SNTAGT. The CDR3 contains 13 residues. The CDR3 DNA sequence: TGTGCCAGCTCACTAACATTTGGAGATACGCAGTATTTT. Amino acids: CASSLTFGDTQYF.

CDR3: CSVGRPNTGELFF. CDR3 DNA: TGCAGCGTGGGGCGGCCCAACACCGGGGAGCTGTTTTTT. The chain recombines TRBV29-1 with TRBJ2-2, with D maybe TRBD1 (5 bases). Germline V CDR1 and CDR2: SQVTM, ANQGSEA. Between the trimmed V and J ends, which lost 6 bases and 2 bases, there was a span of 10 bases. The CDR3 runs 13 residues.

The V gene is TRBV5-1, the J gene TRBJ2-3; D may be TRBD2 (5 bases). The CDR3 consists of 16 residues. Germline V gene sequence: CDR1 SGHRS, CDR2 YFSETQ. Trimming took 0 bases from V and 5 from J, leaving 16 bases between them. The CDR3 protein is CASSLVPAAFRDTQYF. CDR3 bases: TGCGCCAGCAGCTTGGTTCCAGCGGCATTCAGAGATACGCAGTATTTT.

As to this clonotype: Compared with germline, one end of the junction differs, possibly owing to a read error. The chain combines TRBV3-1 with TRBJ2-3, with TRBD2 as a possible D gene (5 bases). The CDR3 loop spans 16 amino acids. Germline V gene sequence: CDR1 LGHDT, CDR2 YNNKEL (reference sequence). The CDR3 loop reads CASSRRLEGSTDTRYF. The CDR3 DNA is TGTGCCAGCAGCCGACGACTTGAGGGCAGCACGGATACGCGGTATTTT.

This rearrangement joins TRBV24-1 to TRBJ2-3; TRBD1 matches at 9 bases. The CDR3 has 16 residues. Per the germline V gene, CDR1 is KGHDR and CDR2 is SFDVKD. Trimming removed 2 bases from V and 5 bases from J; junction bases left unmatched: 7. DNA of the CDR3: TGTGCCACCAGTGATTCCGGGACAGGGTCTCGAGATACGCAGTATTTT. This translates into CATSDSGTGSRDTQYF.

In this sample, this clonotype turned up a few times. The chain employs TRBV18 and TRBJ2-7, with unresolved D. The V end was cut by 3 bases, the J end by 2 bases, with 8 bases between. This CDR3 comprises 13 residues. Per germline, CDR1 KGHSH and CDR2 LQKENI. CDR3 DNA sequence: TGTGCCAGCTCACCCGGGCACGCCTACGAGCAGTACTTC. Its translation is CASSPGHAYEQYF.

The V gene is TRBV5-1, the J gene TRBJ2-1, with 8 bases identical to TRBD1. The CDR3 runs 15 residues. V gave up 1 base and J gave up 7 bases; unmatched junction bases: 7. Germline V gene data show CDR1 as SGHRS and CDR2 as YFSETQ. In DNA form, the CDR3 reads TGCGCCAGCAGCTTGAGGGCAGGGGGCCAGAATGAGCAGTTCTTC. It specifies CASSLRAGGQNEQFF.

The chain links TRBV6-6 to TRBJ1-6; possible D gene TRBD1, 6 bases. Looked up from germline, CDR1 is MNHNY and CDR2 is SVGAGI (reference sequence). With 10 bases removed from V and 4 bases from J, the gap between germline ends came to 14 bases. This CDR3 is built from 14 residues. The CDR3 DNA is TGTGCCATCTTTACAGGACAGTATAATTCACCCCTCCACTTT. Translating gives CAIFTGQYNSPLHF.